The next 29 T cell receptor beta chains were all read from a single sample in a study of shared clonotypes between healthy human individuals. Sequencing was performed with immunoSEQ multiplex PCR; in TCRdb, only in-frame clones are kept and a portion is missing. The sample consists of approximately 1.4 million clones, approximately 98% of them appearing once. Sequencing was performed on naive CD4+ T cells sorted from blood. Subset specified: CD45RA+ positively selected. Every receptor here comes from a man in his thirties or forties in good health.

The chain recombines TRBV2 with TRBJ1-2, with a tentative D call TRBD1 (5 bases). The CDR3 spans 13 residues. The germline CDR1 and CDR2 sequences are SNHLY and FYNNEI. The ends were cut back, 6 bases at V and 5 bases at J, with 13 bases in the middle. The CDR3 loop is CASSRDGRYGYTF. The CDR3 DNA reads as TGTGCCAGCAGCCGGGACGGCCGATATGGCTACACCTTC.

The chain combines TRBV30 with TRBJ1-5, with 8 bases lining up with TRBD1. Germline assignment: CDR1 GTSNPN and CDR2 SVGIG (reference sequence). The junction had 3 bases not matched to a gene; V was cut back by 1 base and J by 4 bases. The CDR3 has 14 amino acids. CDR3 DNA: TGTGCCTGGAGTGGGACAGGGTTAAATCAGCCCCAGCATTTT. Translating gives CAWSGTGLNQPQHF.

The V gene is TRBV7-9, the J gene TRBJ2-2; D uncertain. CDR3 length equals 12 residues. V shed 5 bases and J shed 8 bases, with 9 bases lying between them. The V gene's germline CDR1 is SEHNR and CDR2 FQNEAQ (reference sequence). The CDR3 DNA sequence: TGTGCCAGCAGCAGACCAAGGGGGGAGCTGTTTTTT. Amino acids: CASSRPRGELFF.

This chain connects TRBV5-1 to TRBJ2-5; D is ambiguous. Deletions cut 2 bases from V and 3 bases from J, with 11 bases between. Germline CDR1 is SGHRS and CDR2 is YFSETQ. There are 14 residues in the CDR3. The chain's CDR3 is CASSFIPLKETQYF. The CDR3 region has the DNA TGCGCCAGCAGCTTTATCCCGTTAAAAGAGACCCAGTACTTC.

The rearrangement links TRBV6-5 to TRBJ1-1; D remains unclear. Trimming pared 6 bases from V and 3 bases from J, leaving 17 bases between. Germline-derived CDR1 and CDR2 are MNHEY and SVGAGI. CDR3 length equals 15 residues. The CDR3 nucleotides read TGTGCCAGCAGCTGGACTCCTCAGCAAGACACTGAAGCTTTCTTT. Residues: CASSWTPQQDTEAFF.

The rearrangement links TRBV5-4 to TRBJ1-2; 8 nucleotides line up with TRBD1. V was pared by 0 bases and J by 5 bases, with 9 bases of the junction left unmatched. Germline CDR1 and CDR2: SGHNT and YYREEE (reference sequence). This CDR3 is 16 amino acids long. CDR3: CASSLGGRGQDYGYTF. CDR3 in DNA: TGTGCCAGCAGCTTGGGAGGGAGGGGACAGGATTATGGCTACACCTTC.

The chain has TRBV7-6 and TRBJ2-7; the D gene could be TRBD1 or TRBD2 (5 bases each). Between the trimmed V and J ends, which lost 5 bases and 5 bases, there was a span of 19 bases. CDR3 length equals 15 residues. The germline CDR1 and CDR2 sequences are SGHVS and FNYEAQ. CDR3 region: CASSPPGRRTDEQYF. As DNA, the CDR3 is TGTGCCAGCAGCCCCCCGGGACGCCGAACGGACGAGCAGTACTTC. The full variable domain, rest sourced from reference TRBV7-6 and TRBJ2-7, is GAGVSQSPRYKVTKRGQDVALRCDPISGHVSLYWYRQALGQGPEFLTYFNYEAQQDKSGLPNDRFSAERPEGSISTLTIQRTEQRDSAMYRCASSPPGRRTDEQYFGPGTRLTVT.

This rearrangement joins TRBV19 to TRBJ1-1, with D maybe TRBD1 (6 bases). This CDR3 is built from 11 residues. Germline CDR1 and CDR2: LNHDA and SQIVND (reference sequence). V dropped 9 bases and J dropped 8 bases, with 13 bases sitting between them. The CDR3 here is CASRDIREAFF. The DNA for the CDR3 is TGTGCCAGCAGGGACATACGCGAAGCTTTCTTT.

The chain has TRBV6-5 and TRBJ2-6, with TRBD2 as a possible D gene (5 bases). This CDR3 is 16 amino acids long. CDR1 and CDR2 (germline): MNHEY, SVGAGI. V lost 1 base and J 2 bases, leaving 9 bases between the germline ends. In DNA form, the CDR3 reads TGTGCCAGCAGTTACTTTGAGGGAACTGGGGCCAACGTCCTGACTTTC. Translated: CASSYFEGTGANVLTF.

This rearrangement joins TRBV5-5 to TRBJ2-1; 13 bases are a match to TRBD2. J lost 7 bases, V lost 3 bases, and 7 bases had no gene match. CDR1 and CDR2 from the germline V gene are SGHKS and YYEKEE (reference sequence). This CDR3 has 16 amino acids. For the CDR3, the DNA is TGTGCCAGCAGCTCAGGGGGACTAGCGGGGAAGAATGAGCAGTTCTTC. Translated, it gives CASSSGGLAGKNEQFF.

This rearrangement joins TRBV18 to TRBJ2-2; 7 bases map to TRBD2. The CDR3 spans 16 residues. Germline loops: CDR1 KGHSH, CDR2 LQKENI. With V trimmed by 0 bases and J by 4 bases, 5 bases remained unmatched. The CDR3 bases are TGTGCCAGCTCACCACCTAGCGGGTACATCACCGGGGAGCTGTTTTTT. Translation: CASSPPSGYITGELFF.

The chain carries TRBV19 and TRBJ2-6; tentatively, D is TRBD1 (6 bases). The CDR3 is 13 amino acids. Trimming shortened V by 9 bases and J by 2 bases, and 8 bases separated the two germline ends. In germline, CDR1 is LNHDA, CDR2 SQIVND (reference sequence). The chain's CDR3 is CASRQAGANVLTF. The CDR3 nucleotides read TGTGCCAGCCGACAGGCTGGGGCCAACGTCCTGACTTTC.

This rearrangement joins TRBV4-1 to TRBJ1-3, with D uncertain. Germline V gives CDR1 MGHRA, CDR2 YSYEKL. With 2 bases removed from V and 2 bases from J, the gap between germline ends came to 13 bases. The CDR3 length is 16 residues. The CDR3: CASSQTDGPPGNTIYF. CDR3 nucleotides: TGCGCCAGCAGCCAAACGGACGGGCCCCCTGGAAACACCATATATTTT.

This clone was found once. The genes are TRBV28 and TRBJ2-7; 8 bases match TRBD2. V lost 6 bases to trimming and J lost 0 bases; unmatched junction nucleotides: 4. CDR3 length: 14 residues. CDR1 and CDR2 from the germline V gene are MDHEN and SYDVKM. CDR3 in amino acids: CASSTSGFSYEQYF. The CDR3 region has the DNA TGTGCCAGCAGCACTAGCGGATTCTCCTACGAGCAGTACTTC.

The chain couples TRBV10-3 to TRBJ1-1; 11 bases are shared with TRBD1. The length of the CDR3 is 17 residues. V dropped 7 bases and J dropped 5; count of bases not matched to a gene: 15. CDR1 and CDR2 from the germline V gene are ENHRY and SYGVKD. CDR3 nucleotides: TGTGCCATCAATTCCCAGGGGACAGGGGGTAAGATTACTGAAGCTTTCTTT. Residues: CAINSQGTGGKITEAFF.

The chain couples TRBV14 to TRBJ1-5, with 7 nucleotides matching TRBD1. Germline values: CDR1 SGHDN, CDR2 FVKESK. J gave up 1 base and V 1 base, and 7 bases lay outside the gene matches. This CDR3 comprises 17 residues. The CDR3 region is CASSQVDRDRSNQPQHF. The CDR3 DNA sequence: TGTGCCAGCAGCCAAGTCGACAGGGATCGGAGCAATCAGCCCCAGCATTTT.

The V and J genes are TRBV5-6 and TRBJ2-1; TRBD1 might be the D (5 bases). Germline V lookup: CDR1 SGHDT, CDR2 YYEEEE. The length of the CDR3 is 15 residues. V lost 0 bases and J 4 bases, leaving 11 bases between the germline ends. CDR3 coding DNA: TGTGCCAGCAGCTTGGTGGGGCAGGGTTACAATGAGCAGTTCTTC. Protein product: CASSLVGQGYNEQFF.

This clone appeared a single time. The chain carries TRBV5-1 and TRBJ2-5; D unclear. CDR3 size: 14 residues. V lost 7 bases and J 1 base, leaving 14 bases between the germline ends. CDR1 and CDR2 from the germline V gene are SGHRS and YFSETQ. The CDR3 DNA reads as TGCGCCAGCGCGATTCAGAGCAGCCAAGAGACCCAGTACTTC. This codes for CASAIQSSQETQYF.

The chain combines TRBV10-2 with TRBJ1-1; weak D call: TRBD1 (5 bases). Germline CDR1 reads WSHSY; CDR2 reads SAAADI. CDR3 length: 11 amino acids. The V end lost 6 bases, the J end lost 6 bases, and 8 bases lay between the germline ends. Here the CDR3 DNA reads TGCGCCAGCAGGGGGGTAGCTGAAGCTTTCTTT. It codes for CASRGVAEAFF.

This clone was found once. The genes are TRBV29-1 and TRBJ2-4, with 7 bases lining up with TRBD1. This CDR3 is 15 amino acids long. The V gene end was trimmed by 7 bases and the J gene end by 6 bases; junction bases not matched to a gene: 15. Germline V gives CDR1 SQVTM, CDR2 ANQGSEA. The CDR3 bases are TGCAGCGCTGCTCCGGGGACAGAGCTTAGAAACATTCAGTACTTC. Residues: CSAAPGTELRNIQYF.

This chain joins TRBV9 and TRBJ2-7; tentatively, D is TRBD2 (6 bases). Trimming removed 0 bases at V and 3 bases at J, with 10 bases between. CDR1 is SGDLS and CDR2 is YYNGEE in the germline V gene. This CDR3 is 14 amino acids long. CDR3 in amino acids: CASSVAYGSYEQYF. CDR3 coding DNA: TGTGCCAGCAGCGTAGCTTACGGGAGCTACGAGCAGTACTTC.

The sample holds one count of this clone. The chain has TRBV15 and TRBJ2-7; the match to TRBD1 covers 10 bases. The CDR3 spans 16 residues. The germline CDR1 and CDR2 sequences are LNHNV and YYDKDF (reference sequence). With 1 base clipped from V and 0 bases from J, the junction kept 3 bases outside the gene matches. The CDR3: CATSRVDRGPSYEQYF. Here the CDR3 DNA reads TGTGCCACCAGCAGAGTTGACAGGGGGCCCTCCTACGAGCAGTACTTC.

The rearrangement uses TRBV4-3 and TRBJ2-2; 9 bases are a match to TRBD1. The CDR3 is made up of 16 amino acids. With V trimmed by 3 bases and J by 5 bases, 7 bases remained unmatched. CDR1 is LGHNA, CDR2 YSLEER, per germline. The CDR3 coding sequence is TGCGCCAGCAGCCAGAACACCGGGACAGGGACCGGGGAGCTGTTTTTT. Encoded protein: CASSQNTGTGTGELFF.

The chain links TRBV18 to TRBJ2-3; D is undetermined. CDR3 length equals 15 residues. With 3 bases removed from V and 2 bases from J, the gap between germline ends came to 12 bases. CDR1 and CDR2 (germline): KGHSH, LQKENI. The CDR3 nucleotides read TGTGCCAGCTCACCCCTCCCTTGGAACACAGATACGCAGTATTTT. It is translated as CASSPLPWNTDTQYF. The whole variable domain, filled in from reference TRBV18 and TRBJ2-3, reads NAGVMQNPRHLVRRRGQEARLRCSPMKGHSHVYWYRQLPEEGLKFMVYLQKENIIDESGMPKERFSAEFPKEGPSILRIQQVVRGDSAAYFCASSPLPWNTDTQYFGPGTRLTVL.

This clone was picked up one time. The V and J genes are TRBV5-1 and TRBJ2-7; 8 bases fit TRBD2. The CDR3 runs 14 residues. Germline CDR1 reads SGHRS; CDR2 reads YFSETQ. The trim removed 7 bases at V and 0 bases at J, leaving 6 bases unmatched. CDR3 residues: CASAPSGSSYEQYF. CDR3 nucleotide sequence: TGCGCCAGCGCGCCGAGCGGGAGCTCCTACGAGCAGTACTTC.

This chain links TRBV5-8 with TRBJ1-2; maybe TRBD1 (6 bases). The CDR3 consists of 13 residues. Germline V gene sequence: CDR1 SGHTS, CDR2 YDEGEE. Trimming pared 4 bases from V and 6 bases from J, leaving 13 bases between. CDR3 sequence reads: CASSPRQDHGYTF. CDR3 coding DNA: TGTGCCAGCAGCCCCCGACAGGACCATGGCTACACCTTC.

The CDR3 loop is CASSSRFGTSDEQFF. The CDR3, as DNA: TGTGCCAGCAGCTCGCGATTCGGGACTAGCGATGAGCAGTTCTTC. This chain uses TRBV11-2 with TRBJ2-1, with 10 bases matching TRBD2. Germline V gives CDR1 SGHAT, CDR2 FQNNGV. J was trimmed by 8 bases and V by 4 bases; bases with no gene match: 8. CDR3 size: 15 residues.

The chain is built from TRBV6-6 and TRBJ1-5; D is uncertain. Germline assignment: CDR1 MNHNY and CDR2 SVGAGI (reference sequence). Trimming pared 6 bases from V and 9 bases from J, leaving 12 bases between. This CDR3 has 12 residues. In DNA form, the CDR3 reads TGTGCCAGCAGCCCCCCTAGATGGCCCCAGCATTTT. This codes for CASSPPRWPQHF.

This clone was found once. The chain has TRBV5-1 and TRBJ2-3, with a weak D call TRBD2 (5 bases). The germline gives CDR1 SGHRS, CDR2 YFSETQ. The CDR3 consists of 15 residues. Trimming pared 4 bases from V and 4 bases from J, leaving 16 bases between. DNA for the CDR3: TGCGCCAGCAGCCCAAGACCACTAGGGCCAGATACGCAGTATTTT. The encoded protein is CASSPRPLGPDTQYF.